This TCR beta chain was observed in a study of T-cell memory formation after mild COVID-19 listed by TCRdb under 2021. Describing the broader study: TCR sequence clusters from the two donors were found to be largely donor specific. The cohort was made up of two young adult volunteers, one female and one male, who were previously healthy. T-cell clones expanding and contracting after mild COVID-19 in a couple of donors were tracked by longitudinal TCRalpha and TCRbeta repertoire sequencing.

Instrument on record: Illumina NovaSeq 6000. Using 5'RACE with constant-segment primers, TCRalpha and TCRbeta cDNA libraries were constructed, with sample barcodes and unique molecular identifiers added in the process. RNA was extracted from every sample with Trizol reagent. Library amplification was performed in two PCR steps, and a second sample barcode and Illumina TruSeq adapters were introduced in the second step. Sequencing of libraries was performed on an Illumina NovaSeq with 2 x 150 bp paired-end reads. Per the authors' processing: Reads were demultiplexed and collapsed into UMI-guided consensus sequences with migec v1.2.7. Using mixcr v2.1.11, UMI consensuses were aligned to TRA and TRB V and J templates and then assembled into clonotypes. A clonotype was counted as expanded or contracted only if both edgeR and NoisET called the change significant, with noise models trained on biological replicates. edgeR calls used a false discovery rate-adjusted p below 0.01 and a log2 fold-change threshold of 1. As an exploratory analysis of dynamics, max-normalized trajectories of the 1000 most abundant clonotypes were examined with PCA combined with hierarchical clustering. Each responding clone was given a CD4 or CD8 phenotype based on the CD4+ and CD8+ repertoires, which had been sequenced separately. In-frame beta chains were kept once TCRdb had trimmed the public reads at Q25 with fastp and called clones with MiXCR. Under each unique CDR3 protein, matching rows form one entry showing the most common genes and DNA. These V and J calls originate from TCRdb's pipeline instead of the authors' own analysis. Recorded for this sample are hundreds of thousands of distinct CDR3 sequences; more than 15% of them occurred a single time. The ten largest clones add up to 20% to 25% of the sample.

CDR1 is given as MGHRA and CDR2 as YSYEKL, both from the germline V gene. Measured from the cysteine to the phenylalanine, the CDR3 is 17 residues long. Of the read, only the CDR3 DNA is kept; its 51 bases are in frame from base 1. V was cut back by 1 base and J by 6 bases, leaving a gap of 16 bases between them. PBMCs were isolated by Ficoll-Paque density gradient centrifugation. Summary of the overall study and its limitations: Some responding clones were detected in pre-infection memory, which suggested that pre-existing cross-reactive memory T cells had joined the SARS-CoV-2 response. SARS-CoV-2 specificity was not confirmed for the second-wave clones peaking on day 37. The study included only a couple of mild cases, and larger cohorts that include severe cases with pre-infection samples were judged to be necessary. Clones that contracted from day 15 to 85 showed balanced CD4/CD8 phenotypes, whereas a second wave of clones that expanded from day 15 to 37 leaned towards CD4+. Contracting CD4+ clones were located mainly in the CM and EM memory subsets, whereas CD8+ clones were found to be enriched in EMRA.

This clonotype was recorded at least ten times. It has no known antigen specificity. No clone much larger than this one lies a single base away; base qualities are absent. The source is a man younger than 35 who had mild COVID-19 (a few samples of this study predate the infection). The sample titles of this study are shuffled in the database, so cell type and time point are left out; the donor was told from shared clones. Material for sequencing was PBMCs or a T cell subset sorted from them (not recorded which). The chain uses TRBV4-1 and TRBJ1-6; the D gene is possibly TRBD1, with 5 bases matching. The CDR3 in this case is CASSQVLRGARNSPLHF. The nucleotide sequence is TGCGCCAGCAGCCAAGTATTGAGAGGGGCTCGTAATTCACCCCTCCACTTT.